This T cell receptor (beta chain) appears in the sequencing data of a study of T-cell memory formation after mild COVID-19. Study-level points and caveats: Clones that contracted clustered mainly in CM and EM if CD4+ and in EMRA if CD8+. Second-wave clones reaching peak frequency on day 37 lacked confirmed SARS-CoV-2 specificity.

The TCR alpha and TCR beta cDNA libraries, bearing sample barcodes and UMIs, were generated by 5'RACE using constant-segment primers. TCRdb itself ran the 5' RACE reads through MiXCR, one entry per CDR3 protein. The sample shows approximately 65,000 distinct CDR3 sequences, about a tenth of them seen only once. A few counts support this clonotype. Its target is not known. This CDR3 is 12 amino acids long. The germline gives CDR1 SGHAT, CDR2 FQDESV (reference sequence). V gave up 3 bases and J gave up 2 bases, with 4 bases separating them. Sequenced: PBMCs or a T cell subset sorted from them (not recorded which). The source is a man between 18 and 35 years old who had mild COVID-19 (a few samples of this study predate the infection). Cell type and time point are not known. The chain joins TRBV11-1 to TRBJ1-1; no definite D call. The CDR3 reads CASSLINTEAFF. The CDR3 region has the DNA TGTGCCAGCAGCTTGATAAACACTGAAGCTTTCTTT.